This is a list of T cell receptor delta chains from one sample in a study of gammadelta T cells in human blood. TCRdb reprocessed the RT-PCR reads using CATT. The sample carries about 760 delta-chain clones, around three fifths recorded once. The sequencing input was non-Vgamma9Vdelta2 gamma-delta T cells from cord blood. Source of these receptors: a newborn. CDR3s include the opening cysteine and the closing phenylalanine or tryptophan. Fields, in order: D gene, J gene, clone size, V gene, CDR3 protein, CDR3 DNA. The D gene is left open where the match is weak. Size is omitted from some rows. Given values are once, few, many or a class for expanded clones.

>TRDD3|TRDJ1|large|TRDV1
CALGEQSQLGVPYTDKLIF
TGTGCTCTTGGGGAACAGTCGCAGCTGGGGGTTCCTTACACCGATAAACTCATCTTT
>NA|TRDJ1|NA|TRAV38-2/DV8
CAYRSGDLTF
TGTGCTTATAGGAGCGGAGACTTGACCTTC
>TRDD3|TRDJ2|large|TRDV3
CAFGGLGAALTAQLFF
TGTGCCTTTGGGGGACTGGGGGCAGCTTTGACAGCACAACTCTTCTTT
>TRDD3|TRDJ1|medium-sized|TRDV1
CALGELWAYWGILGGTDKLIF
TGTGCTCTTGGGGAACTCTGGGCCTACTGGGGGATACTAGGAGGCACCGATAAACTCATCTTT
>NA|TRDJ1|NA|TRAV29/DV5
CSVLLCSKRVHGGYTDKLIF
NA
>TRDD3|TRDJ1|large|TRDV1
CALGAHLGLGDTSYTDKLIF
TGTGCTCTTGGGGCCCACCTTGGACTGGGGGATACGTCGTACACCGATAAACTCATCTTT
>TRDD2|TRDJ2|large|TRDV1
CALGDPSSGGQTAQLFF
TGTGCTCTTGGGGACCCTTCCTCCGGAGGGCAAACAGCACAGCTCTTCTTT
>NA|TRDJ1|large|TRDV1
CALGSDRPRRDKLIF
TGTGCTCTTGGGTCCGACCGCCCGCGTCGCGATAAACTCATCTTT
>TRDD3|TRDJ1|large|TRDV3
CALPLGPPSSYWGIRYTDKLIF
TGTGCCTTGCCGTTGGGGCCTCCTTCATCCTACTGGGGGATACGCTACACCGATAAACTCATCTTT
>NA|TRDJ1|large|TRDV1
CALGLRALYTDKLIF
TGTGCTCTTGGCCTCAGAGCCTTATACACCGATAAACTCATCTTT
>TRDD3|TRDJ1|large|TRDV1
CALGEPLGNLGEPPYTDKLIF
TGTGCTCTTGGGGAACCCCTCGGAAACTTGGGGGAACCCCCGTACACCGATAAACTCATCTTT
>TRDD3|TRDJ3|large|TRDV1
CALGEPPHWGIRAYSWDTRQMFF
TGTGCTCTTGGGGAACCACCTCACTGGGGGATAAGGGCATACTCCTGGGACACCCGACAGATGTTTTTC
>TRDD3|TRDJ1|large|TRDV2
CACEAGCWGPRYTDKLIF
TGTGCCTGTGAGGCGGGGTGCTGGGGGCCCCGTTACACCGATAAACTCATCTTT
>NA|TRDJ1|large|TRDV1
CALGEGSLTIPLGPIPSMYTDKLIF
TGTGCTCTTGGGGAAGGGAGCCTGACTATCCCGCTGGGGCCTATCCCTTCCATGTACACCGATAAACTCATCTTT